This T cell receptor (beta chain) is from a study of T cells after yellow fever vaccination. Regarding the study as a whole: The secondary T-cell response peaked on day 5, not day 15, but was weaker. Re-detected after boosting: most primary clones, more than 95% of CD4 and 80% to 90% of CD8.

This clonotype was found a few times. Its matching antigen is unknown. In germline, CDR1 is SGHNT, CDR2 YYREEE (reference sequence). The junction had 8 bases not matched to a gene; V was cut back by 2 bases and J by 2 bases. This CDR3 is 16 amino acids long. Generation of TCR cDNA used 5'RACE template switching (which added a universal primer site and UMIs). TCRdb re-called the 5' RACE reads through MiXCR, storing one row per CDR3 protein. There are some 560,000 distinct CDR3 sequences in the sample; 15% to 20% occur only once, and over 11% lies in the top ten. The sample consisted of PBMCs, taken 15 days after the yellow fever booster vaccination. This clonotype originated in a young man who received the YFV17D yellow fever vaccine. The rearrangement joins TRBV5-4 to TRBJ2-7, with TRBD2 identical over 9 bases. CDR3 sequence reads: CASSFYGGRATYEQYF. The CDR3 DNA is TGTGCCAGCAGCTTCTACGGCGGGAGGGCTACCTACGAGCAGTACTTC.